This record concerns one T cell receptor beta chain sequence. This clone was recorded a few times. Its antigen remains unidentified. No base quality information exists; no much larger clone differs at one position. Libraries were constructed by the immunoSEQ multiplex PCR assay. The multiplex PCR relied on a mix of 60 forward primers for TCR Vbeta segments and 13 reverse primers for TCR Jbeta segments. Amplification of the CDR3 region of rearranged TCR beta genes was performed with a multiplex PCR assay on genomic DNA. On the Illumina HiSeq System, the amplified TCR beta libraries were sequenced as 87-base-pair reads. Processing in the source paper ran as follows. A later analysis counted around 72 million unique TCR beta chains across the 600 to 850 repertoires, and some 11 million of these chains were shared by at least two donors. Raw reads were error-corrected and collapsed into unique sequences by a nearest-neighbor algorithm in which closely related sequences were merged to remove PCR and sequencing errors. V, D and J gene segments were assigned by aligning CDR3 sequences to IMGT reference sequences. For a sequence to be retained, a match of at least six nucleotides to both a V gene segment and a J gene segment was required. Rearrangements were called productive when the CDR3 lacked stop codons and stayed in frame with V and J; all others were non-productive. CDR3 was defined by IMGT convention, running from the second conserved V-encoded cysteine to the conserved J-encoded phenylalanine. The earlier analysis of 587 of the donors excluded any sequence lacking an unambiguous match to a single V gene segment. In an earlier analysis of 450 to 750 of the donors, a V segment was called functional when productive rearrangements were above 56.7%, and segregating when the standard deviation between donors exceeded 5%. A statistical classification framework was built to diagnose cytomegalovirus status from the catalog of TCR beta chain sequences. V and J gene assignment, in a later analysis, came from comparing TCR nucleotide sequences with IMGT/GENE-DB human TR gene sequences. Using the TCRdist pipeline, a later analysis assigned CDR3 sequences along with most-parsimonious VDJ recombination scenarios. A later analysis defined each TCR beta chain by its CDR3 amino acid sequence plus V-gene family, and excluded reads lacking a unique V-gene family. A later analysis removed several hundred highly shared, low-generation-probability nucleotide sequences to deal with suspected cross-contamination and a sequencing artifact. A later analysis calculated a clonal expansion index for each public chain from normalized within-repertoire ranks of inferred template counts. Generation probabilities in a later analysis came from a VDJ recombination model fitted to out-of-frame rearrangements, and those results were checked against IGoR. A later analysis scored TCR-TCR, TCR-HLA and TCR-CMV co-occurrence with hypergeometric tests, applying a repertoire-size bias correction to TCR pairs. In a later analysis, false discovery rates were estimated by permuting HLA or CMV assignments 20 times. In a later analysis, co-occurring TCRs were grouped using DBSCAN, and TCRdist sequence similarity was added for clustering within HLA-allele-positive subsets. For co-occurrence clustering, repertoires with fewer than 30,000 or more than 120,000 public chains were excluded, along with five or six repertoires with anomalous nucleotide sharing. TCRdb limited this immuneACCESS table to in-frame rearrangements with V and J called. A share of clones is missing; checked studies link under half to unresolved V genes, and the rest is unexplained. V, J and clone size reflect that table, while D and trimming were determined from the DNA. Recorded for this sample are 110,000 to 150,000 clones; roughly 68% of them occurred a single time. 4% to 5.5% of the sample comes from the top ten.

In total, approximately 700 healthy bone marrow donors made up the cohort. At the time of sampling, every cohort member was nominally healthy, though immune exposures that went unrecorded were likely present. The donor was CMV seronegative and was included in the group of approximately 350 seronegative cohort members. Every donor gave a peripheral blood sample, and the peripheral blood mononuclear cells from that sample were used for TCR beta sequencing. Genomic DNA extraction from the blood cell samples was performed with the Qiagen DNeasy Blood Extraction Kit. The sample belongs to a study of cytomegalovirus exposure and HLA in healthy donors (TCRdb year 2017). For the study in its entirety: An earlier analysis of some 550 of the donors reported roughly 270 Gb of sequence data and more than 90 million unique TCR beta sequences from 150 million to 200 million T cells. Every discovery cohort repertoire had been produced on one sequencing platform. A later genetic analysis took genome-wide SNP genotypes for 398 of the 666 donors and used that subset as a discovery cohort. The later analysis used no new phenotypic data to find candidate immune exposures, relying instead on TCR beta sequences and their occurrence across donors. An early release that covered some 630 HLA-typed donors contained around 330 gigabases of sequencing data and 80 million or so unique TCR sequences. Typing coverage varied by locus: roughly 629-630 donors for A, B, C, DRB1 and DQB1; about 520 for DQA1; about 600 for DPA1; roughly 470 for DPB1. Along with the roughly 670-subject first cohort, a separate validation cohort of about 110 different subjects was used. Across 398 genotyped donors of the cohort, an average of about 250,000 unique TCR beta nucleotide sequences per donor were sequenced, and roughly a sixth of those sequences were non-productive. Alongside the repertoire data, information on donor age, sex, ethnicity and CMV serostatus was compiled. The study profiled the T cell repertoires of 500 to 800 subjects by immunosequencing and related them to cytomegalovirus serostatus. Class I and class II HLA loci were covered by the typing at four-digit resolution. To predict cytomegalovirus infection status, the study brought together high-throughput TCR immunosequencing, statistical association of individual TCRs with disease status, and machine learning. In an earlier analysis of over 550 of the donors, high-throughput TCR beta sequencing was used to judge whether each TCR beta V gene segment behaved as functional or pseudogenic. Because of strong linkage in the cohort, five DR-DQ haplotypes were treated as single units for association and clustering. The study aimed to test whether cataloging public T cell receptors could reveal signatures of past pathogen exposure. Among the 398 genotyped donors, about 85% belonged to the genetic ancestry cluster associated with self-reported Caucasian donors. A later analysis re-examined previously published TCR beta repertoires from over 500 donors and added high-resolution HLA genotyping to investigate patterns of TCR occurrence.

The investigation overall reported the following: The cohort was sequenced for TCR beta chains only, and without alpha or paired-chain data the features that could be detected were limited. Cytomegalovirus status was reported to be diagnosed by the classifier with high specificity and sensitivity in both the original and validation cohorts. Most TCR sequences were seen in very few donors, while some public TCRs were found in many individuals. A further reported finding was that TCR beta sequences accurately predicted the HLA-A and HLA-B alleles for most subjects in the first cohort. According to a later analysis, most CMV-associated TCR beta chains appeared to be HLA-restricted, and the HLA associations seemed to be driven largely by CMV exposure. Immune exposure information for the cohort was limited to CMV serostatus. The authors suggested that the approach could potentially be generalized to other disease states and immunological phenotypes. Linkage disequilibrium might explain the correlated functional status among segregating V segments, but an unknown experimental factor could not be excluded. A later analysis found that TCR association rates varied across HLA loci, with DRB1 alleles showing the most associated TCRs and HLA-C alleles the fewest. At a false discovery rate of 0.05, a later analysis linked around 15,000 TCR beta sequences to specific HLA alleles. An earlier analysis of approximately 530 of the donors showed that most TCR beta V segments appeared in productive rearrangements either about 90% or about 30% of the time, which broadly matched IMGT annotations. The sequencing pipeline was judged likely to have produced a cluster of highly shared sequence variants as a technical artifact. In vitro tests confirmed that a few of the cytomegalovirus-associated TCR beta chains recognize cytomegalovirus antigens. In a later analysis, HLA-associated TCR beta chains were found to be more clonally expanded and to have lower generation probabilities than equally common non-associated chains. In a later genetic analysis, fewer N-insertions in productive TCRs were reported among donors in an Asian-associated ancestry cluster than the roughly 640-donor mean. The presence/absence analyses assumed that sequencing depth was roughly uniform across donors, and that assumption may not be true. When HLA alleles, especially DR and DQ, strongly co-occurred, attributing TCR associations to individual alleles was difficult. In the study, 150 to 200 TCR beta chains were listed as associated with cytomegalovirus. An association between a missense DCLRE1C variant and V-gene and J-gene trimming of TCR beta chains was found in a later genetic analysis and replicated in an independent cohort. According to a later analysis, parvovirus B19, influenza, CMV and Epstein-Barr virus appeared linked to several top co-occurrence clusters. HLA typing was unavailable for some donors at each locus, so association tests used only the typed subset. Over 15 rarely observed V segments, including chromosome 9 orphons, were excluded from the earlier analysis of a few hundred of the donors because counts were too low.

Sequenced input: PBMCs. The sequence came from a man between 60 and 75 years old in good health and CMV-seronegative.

CDR3 region: CASSPFPGKTGNTIYF. Here is the DNA: TGTGCCAGCAGCCCGTTCCCGGGGAAAACTGGAAACACCATATATTTT. This chain joins TRBV28 to TRBJ1-3, with no reliable assignment of the D segment. The CDR3 spans 16 residues, from the cysteine through the phenylalanine. The retained sequence is limited to the CDR3, 48 bases, with the frame set at the first base. Sequences MDHEN (CDR1) and SYDVKM (CDR2) are obtained from the germline V gene. V and J are truncated by 6 bases and 2 bases respectively, leaving an intervening sequence of 17 bases.